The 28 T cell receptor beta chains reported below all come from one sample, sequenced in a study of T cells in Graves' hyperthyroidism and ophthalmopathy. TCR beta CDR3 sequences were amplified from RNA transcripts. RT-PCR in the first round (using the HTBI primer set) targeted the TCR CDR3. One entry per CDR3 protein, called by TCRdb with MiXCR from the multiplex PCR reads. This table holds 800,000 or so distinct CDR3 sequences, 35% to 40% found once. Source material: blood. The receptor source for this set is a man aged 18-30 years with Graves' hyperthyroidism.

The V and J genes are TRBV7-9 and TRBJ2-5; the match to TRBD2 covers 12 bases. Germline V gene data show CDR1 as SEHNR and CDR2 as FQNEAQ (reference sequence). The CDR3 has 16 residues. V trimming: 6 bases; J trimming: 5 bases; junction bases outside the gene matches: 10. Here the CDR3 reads CASSFETSGSGETQYF. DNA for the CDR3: TGTGCCAGCAGTTTTGAGACTAGCGGGAGCGGCGAGACCCAGTACTTC.

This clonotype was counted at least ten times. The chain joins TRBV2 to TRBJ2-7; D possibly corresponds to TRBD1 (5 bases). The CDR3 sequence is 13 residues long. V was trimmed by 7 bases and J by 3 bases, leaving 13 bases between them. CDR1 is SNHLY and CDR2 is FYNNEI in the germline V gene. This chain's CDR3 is CASKTPGLYEQYF. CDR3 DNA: TGTGCCAGCAAAACACCAGGGCTCTACGAGCAGTACTTC.

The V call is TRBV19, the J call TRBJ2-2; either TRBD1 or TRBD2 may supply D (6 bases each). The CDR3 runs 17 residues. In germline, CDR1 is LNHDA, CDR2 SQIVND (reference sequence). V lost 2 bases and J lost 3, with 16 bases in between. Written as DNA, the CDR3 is TGTGCCAGTAGTATACCATGGAGGGGGGTAGACACCGGGGAGCTGTTTTTT. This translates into CASSIPWRGVDTGELFF.

CDR3 DNA sequence: TGTGCCAGCAGTTTTGGACTGGTACCTAACTATGGCTACACCTTC. This codes for CASSFGLVPNYGYTF. V is TRBV9 and J is TRBJ1-2; D unclear. CDR3 length equals 15 residues. CDR1 SGDLS and CDR2 YYNGEE come from the germline V gene. V was cut by 5 bases and J by 0 bases, with 14 bases left in between. Drawing the rest from reference TRBV9 and TRBJ1-2, the complete variable domain is DSGVTQTPKHLITATGQRVTLRCSPRSGDLSVYWYQQSLDQGLQFLIQYYNGEERAKGNILERFSAQQFPDLHSELNLSSLELGDSALYFCASSFGLVPNYGYTFGSGTRLTVV.

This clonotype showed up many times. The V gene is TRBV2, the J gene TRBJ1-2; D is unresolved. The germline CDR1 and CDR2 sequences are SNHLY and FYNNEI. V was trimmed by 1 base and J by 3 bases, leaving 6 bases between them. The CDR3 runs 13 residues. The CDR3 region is CASSEVSDYGYTF. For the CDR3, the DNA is TGTGCCAGCAGTGAAGTGTCAGACTATGGCTACACCTTC.

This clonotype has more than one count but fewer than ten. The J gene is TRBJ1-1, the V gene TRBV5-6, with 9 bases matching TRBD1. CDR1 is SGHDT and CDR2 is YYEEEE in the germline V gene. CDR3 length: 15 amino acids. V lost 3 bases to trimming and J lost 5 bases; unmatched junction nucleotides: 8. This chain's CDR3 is CASSSITGGETEAFF. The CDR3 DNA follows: TGTGCCAGCAGCTCTATTACAGGGGGCGAGACTGAAGCTTTCTTT.

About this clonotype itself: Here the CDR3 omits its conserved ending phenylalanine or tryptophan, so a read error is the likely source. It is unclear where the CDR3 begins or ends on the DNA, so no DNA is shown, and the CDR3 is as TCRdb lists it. The CDR3 reads CASSLWATPLYEQYFGP. This chain joins TRBV5-1 and TRBJ1-4; the D call of TRBD1 is as the table states it, not checked on the DNA. Germline CDR1 SGHRS, CDR2 YFSETQ. From its first to its last residue, the CDR3 has 17 amino acids.

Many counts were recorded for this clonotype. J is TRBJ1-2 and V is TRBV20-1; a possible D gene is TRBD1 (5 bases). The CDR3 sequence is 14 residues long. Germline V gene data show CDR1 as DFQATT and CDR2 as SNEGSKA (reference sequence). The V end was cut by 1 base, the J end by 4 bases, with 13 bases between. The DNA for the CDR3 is TGCAGTGCTAGAGGGGACGGATACCCCTATGGCTACACCTTC. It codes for CSARGDGYPYGYTF.

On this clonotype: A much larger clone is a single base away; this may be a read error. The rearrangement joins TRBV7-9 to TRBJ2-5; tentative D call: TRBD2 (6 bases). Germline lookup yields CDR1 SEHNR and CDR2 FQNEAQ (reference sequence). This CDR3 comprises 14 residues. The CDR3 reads CASSQAGRQEAQYF. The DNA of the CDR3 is TGTGCCAGCAGCCAGGCGGGGCGACAAGAGGCCCAGTACTTC.

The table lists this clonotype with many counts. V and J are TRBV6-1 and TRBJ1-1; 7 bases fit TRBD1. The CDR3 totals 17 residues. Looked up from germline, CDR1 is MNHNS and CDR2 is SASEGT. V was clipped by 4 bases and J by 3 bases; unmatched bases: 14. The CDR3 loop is CASSARDSRFLHTEAFF. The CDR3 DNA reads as TGTGCCAGCAGTGCGCGGGACAGTCGGTTTTTGCACACTGAAGCTTTCTTT.

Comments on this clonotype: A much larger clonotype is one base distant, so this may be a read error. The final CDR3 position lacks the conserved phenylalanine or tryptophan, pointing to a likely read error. This CDR3 reads CASSLGEVNTEAFL. The CDR3 DNA reads as TGTGCCAGCAGCCTTGGAGAAGTGAACACTGAAGCTTTCCTT. The chain recombines TRBV9 with TRBJ1-1, with no clear D. The CDR3 runs 14 residues. Trimming shortened V by 4 bases and J by 0 bases, and 10 bases separated the two germline ends. Germline V lookup: CDR1 SGDLS, CDR2 YYNGEE.

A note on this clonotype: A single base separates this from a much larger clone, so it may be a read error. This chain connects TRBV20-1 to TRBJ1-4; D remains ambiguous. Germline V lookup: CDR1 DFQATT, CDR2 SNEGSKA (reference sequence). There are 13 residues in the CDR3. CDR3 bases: TGCAGTGCTAGAGATCGGGGTAATGAAAAACTGCTTTTT. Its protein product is CSARDRGNEKLLF.

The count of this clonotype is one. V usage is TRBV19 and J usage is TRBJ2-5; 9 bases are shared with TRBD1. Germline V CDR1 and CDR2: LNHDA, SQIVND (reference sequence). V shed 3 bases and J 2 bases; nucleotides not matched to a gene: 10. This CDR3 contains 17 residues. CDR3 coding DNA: TGTGCCAGTAGTATCCCGGGACAGGGCCCTTATCAAGAGACCCAGTACTTC. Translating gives CASSIPGQGPYQETQYF.

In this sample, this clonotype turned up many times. This CDR3 reads CASSLGLNHTF. DNA for the CDR3: TGTGCCAGCAGCTTAGGGCTTAATCACACCTTC. The rearrangement links TRBV7-9 to TRBJ1-2, with D hard to call. The CDR3 length is 11 residues. Germline V CDR1 and CDR2: SEHNR, FQNEAQ (reference sequence). With 1 base removed from V and 12 bases from J, the gap between germline ends came to 9 bases.

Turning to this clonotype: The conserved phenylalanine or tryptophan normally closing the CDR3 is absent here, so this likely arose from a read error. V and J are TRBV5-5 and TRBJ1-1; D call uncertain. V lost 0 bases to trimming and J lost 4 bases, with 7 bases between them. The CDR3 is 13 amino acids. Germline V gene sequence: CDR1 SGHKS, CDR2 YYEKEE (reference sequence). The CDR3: CASSLEVATEAFL. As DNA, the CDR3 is TGTGCCAGCAGCTTGGAGGTAGCCACTGAAGCTTTCCTT.

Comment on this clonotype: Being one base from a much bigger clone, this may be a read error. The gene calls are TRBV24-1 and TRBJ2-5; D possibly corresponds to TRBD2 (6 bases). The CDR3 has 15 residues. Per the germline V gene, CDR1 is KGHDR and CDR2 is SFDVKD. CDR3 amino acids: CATRGSGEGQETQCF. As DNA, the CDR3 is TGTGCCACCAGGGGTTCGGGAGAGGGCCAAGAGACCCAGTGCTTC.

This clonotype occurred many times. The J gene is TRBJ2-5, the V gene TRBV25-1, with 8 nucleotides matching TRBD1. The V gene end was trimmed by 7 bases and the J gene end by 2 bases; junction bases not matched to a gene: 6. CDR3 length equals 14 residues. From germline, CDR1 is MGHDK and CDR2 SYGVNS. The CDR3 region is CASTRTGGQETQYF. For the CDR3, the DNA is TGTGCCAGCACCAGAACAGGGGGGCAAGAGACCCAGTACTTC.

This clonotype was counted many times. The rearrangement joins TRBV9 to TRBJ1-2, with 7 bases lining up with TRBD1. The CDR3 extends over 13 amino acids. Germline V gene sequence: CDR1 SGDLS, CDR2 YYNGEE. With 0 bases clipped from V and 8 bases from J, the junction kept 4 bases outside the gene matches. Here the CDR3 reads CASSVGQGEGYTF. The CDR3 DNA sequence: TGTGCCAGCAGCGTAGGACAGGGAGAGGGCTACACCTTC.

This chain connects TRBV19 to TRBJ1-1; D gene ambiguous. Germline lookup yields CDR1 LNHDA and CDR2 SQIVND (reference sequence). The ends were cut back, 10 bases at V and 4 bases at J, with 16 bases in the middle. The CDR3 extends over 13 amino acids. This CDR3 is CAITRERCTEAFF. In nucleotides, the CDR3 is TGTGCCATCACCCGAGAGAGGTGCACTGAAGCTTTCTTT.

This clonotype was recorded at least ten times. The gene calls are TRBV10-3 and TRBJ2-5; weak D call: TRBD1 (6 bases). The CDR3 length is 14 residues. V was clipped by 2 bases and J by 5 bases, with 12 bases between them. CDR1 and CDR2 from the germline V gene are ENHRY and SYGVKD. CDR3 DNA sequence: TGTGCCATCAGTGAGCTACAGGGTGGGGAGACCCAGTACTTC. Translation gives CAISELQGGETQYF.

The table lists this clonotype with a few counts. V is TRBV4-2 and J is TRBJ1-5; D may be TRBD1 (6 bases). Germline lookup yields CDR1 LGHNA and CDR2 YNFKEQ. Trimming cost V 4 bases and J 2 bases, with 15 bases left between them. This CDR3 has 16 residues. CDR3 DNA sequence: TGTGCCAGCAGCCTACACAGGGTCGGGGGCAATCAGCCCCAGCATTTT. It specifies CASSLHRVGGNQPQHF.

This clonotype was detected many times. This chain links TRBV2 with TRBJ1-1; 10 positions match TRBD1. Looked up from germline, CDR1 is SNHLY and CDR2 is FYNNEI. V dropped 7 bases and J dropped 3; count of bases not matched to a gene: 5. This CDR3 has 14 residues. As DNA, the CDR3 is TGTGCCAGCAAGAAGACAGGGGGCTACACTGAAGCTTTCTTT. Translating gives CASKKTGGYTEAFF.

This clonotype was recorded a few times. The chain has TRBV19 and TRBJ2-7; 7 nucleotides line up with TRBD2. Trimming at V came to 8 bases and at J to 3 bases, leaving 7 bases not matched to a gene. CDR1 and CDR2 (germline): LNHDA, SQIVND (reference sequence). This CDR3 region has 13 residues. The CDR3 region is CASGGDSYYEQYF. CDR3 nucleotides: TGTGCCAGTGGGGGGGACTCCTACTACGAGCAGTACTTC.

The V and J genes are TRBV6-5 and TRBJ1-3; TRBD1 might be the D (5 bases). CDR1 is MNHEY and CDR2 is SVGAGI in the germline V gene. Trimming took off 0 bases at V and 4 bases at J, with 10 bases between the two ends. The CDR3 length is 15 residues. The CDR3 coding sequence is TGTGCCAGCAGTTACTCTAGGACATCCGGAAACACCATATATTTT. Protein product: CASSYSRTSGNTIYF.

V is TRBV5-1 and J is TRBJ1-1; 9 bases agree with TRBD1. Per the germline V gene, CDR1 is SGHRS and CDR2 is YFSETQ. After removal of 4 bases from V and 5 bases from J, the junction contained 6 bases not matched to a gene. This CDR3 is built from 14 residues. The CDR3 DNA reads TGCGCCAGCAGCGGCTGGACAGGGGAGACTGAAGCTTTCTTT. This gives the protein CASSGWTGETEAFF. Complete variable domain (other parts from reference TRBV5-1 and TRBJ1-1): KAGVTQTPRYLIKTRGQQVTLSCSPISGHRSVSWYQQTPGQGLQFLFEYFSETQRNKGNFPGRFSGRQFSNSRSEMNVSTLELGDSALYLCASSGWTGETEAFFGQGTRLTVV.

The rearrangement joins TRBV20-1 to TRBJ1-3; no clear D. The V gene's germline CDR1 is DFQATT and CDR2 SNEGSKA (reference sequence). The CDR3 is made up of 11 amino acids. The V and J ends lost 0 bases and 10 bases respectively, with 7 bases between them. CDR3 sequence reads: CSAREGATIYF. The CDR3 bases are TGCAGTGCTAGAGAGGGCGCTACCATATATTTT.

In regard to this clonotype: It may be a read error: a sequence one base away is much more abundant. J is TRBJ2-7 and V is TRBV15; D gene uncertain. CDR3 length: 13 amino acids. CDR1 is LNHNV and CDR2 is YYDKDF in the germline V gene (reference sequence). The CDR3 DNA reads TGTGCCACCAGCAGAGGTGCCACCTACGAGCAGCACTTC. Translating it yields CATSRGATYEQHF.

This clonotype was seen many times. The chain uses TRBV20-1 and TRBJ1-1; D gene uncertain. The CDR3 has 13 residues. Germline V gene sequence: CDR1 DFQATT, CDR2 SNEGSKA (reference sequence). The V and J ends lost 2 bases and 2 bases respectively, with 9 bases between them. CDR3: CSARRSLNTEAFF. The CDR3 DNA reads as TGCAGTGCTAGACGCAGTCTCAACACTGAAGCTTTCTTT.